This T cell receptor beta chain emerged from a study of cytomegalovirus exposure and HLA in healthy donors. Study observations and caveats: Within an earlier analysis, most TCR beta V segments proved productive either about 90% or about 30% of the time. In a later analysis, DRB1 alleles had the most associated TCRs; HLA-C alleles the fewest.

When sampled, the donors appeared nominally healthy, though they likely had unrecorded immune exposures. Primers: 60 Vbeta forward and 13 Jbeta reverse. Some clones are missing from TCRdb's copy, which holds only in-frame ones; the method was immunoSEQ multiplex PCR. Among 160,000 or so clones listed, under 85% were seen once. CDR1 and CDR2 (germline): SNHLY, FYNNEI. V was trimmed by 8 bases and J by 3 bases, leaving 10 bases between them. This CDR3 spans 12 amino acids. Note on this clone: Its antigen remains unknown.

The rearrangement joins TRBV2 to TRBJ2-5; the D gene is possibly TRBD2 (7 bases). The sequenced sample was PBMCs. This sequence was found in a woman under 40 in good health and CMV-seronegative. The CDR3 bases are TGTGCCAGCCGGGGGGCCGAAGAGACCCAGTACTTC. This gives the protein CASRGAEETQYF.